Below, 24 T cell receptor beta chains from the same sample are listed, as sequenced in a study of beta chain features in type 1 diabetes. All of the isolated RNA was reverse transcribed, so expressed TCRB transcripts were sequenced. The data were produced by immunoSEQ multiplex PCR, yet TCRdb's version contains in-frame clones alone and is incomplete. The sample has about 150,000 clones; more than 9.5% are singletons. Sequences were obtained from central memory CD4+ T cells from blood. The origin of the receptors is a man aged 18 to 30 in good health.

This chain links TRBV18 with TRBJ2-5; D remains unclear. Looked up from germline, CDR1 is KGHSH and CDR2 is LQKENI. The V and J ends lost 4 bases and 2 bases respectively, with 8 bases between them. The CDR3 covers 13 residues. The CDR3 nucleotides are TGTGCCAGCTCACAGAGTGGGCAAGAGACCCAGTACTTC. Translation: CASSQSGQETQYF.

This chain uses TRBV12-5 with TRBJ2-1; tentative D call: TRBD2 (6 bases). This CDR3 comprises 14 residues. Germline V CDR1 and CDR2: LGHNT, FRNRAP. Trimming took 4 bases from V and 5 from J, leaving 12 bases between them. The CDR3 DNA is TGTGCTAGTGGTTCCCGGGCTAGCGACAATGAGCAGTTCTTC. Translated, it gives CASGSRASDNEQFF.

The genes are TRBV11-2 and TRBJ1-5; D is unclear. This CDR3 region has 15 residues. In germline, CDR1 is SGHAT, CDR2 FQNNGV. Trimming removed 0 bases from V and 3 bases from J, with 9 bases in between. The CDR3 DNA reads TGTGCCAGCAGCTTAGACAATGGGAACAATCAGCCCCAGCATTTT. It specifies CASSLDNGNNQPQHF.

V gene TRBV7-2 combines with J gene TRBJ2-5; 7 bases line up with TRBD2. From germline, CDR1 is SGHTA and CDR2 FQGNSA. Trimming removed 8 bases from V and 1 base from J; junction bases left unmatched: 7. The CDR3 length is 14 residues. CDR3 sequence reads: CASSRGDPQETQYF. CDR3 nucleotide sequence: TGTGCCAGCTCTCGGGGGGACCCCCAAGAGACCCAGTACTTC.

This chain uses TRBV5-4 with TRBJ2-1; the D is unclear. In germline, CDR1 is SGHNT, CDR2 YYREEE (reference sequence). The CDR3 spans 14 residues. With 2 bases removed from V and 0 bases from J, the gap between germline ends came to 6 bases. The CDR3 here is CASSFYISYNEQFF. Written as DNA, the CDR3 is TGTGCCAGCAGCTTTTACATCTCCTACAATGAGCAGTTCTTC.

This clone came up a few times. J is TRBJ2-1 and V is TRBV6-5, with D possibly TRBD1 on 6 matching bases. The CDR3 runs to 16 residues. V was clipped by 0 bases and J by 3 bases, with 12 bases between them. Germline CDR1 and CDR2: MNHEY and SVGAGI. This CDR3 reads CASSYSGRGRYNEQFF. Here the CDR3 DNA reads TGTGCCAGCAGTTACTCGGGCAGGGGACGCTACAATGAGCAGTTCTTC.

By share of the sample, this clone is medium-sized. The chain couples TRBV7-9 to TRBJ2-1; 9 positions agree with TRBD2. The germline gives CDR1 SEHNR, CDR2 FQNEAQ (reference sequence). The CDR3 runs to 14 residues. Losses at the gene ends were 3 bases for V and 7 bases for J; bases not matched to a gene: 4. CDR3 coding DNA: TGTGCCAGCAGCTTGGCGGGAGGGATAAATGAGCAGTTCTTC. This gives the protein CASSLAGGINEQFF.

Worth noting for this clone: A junction boundary mismatches the germline segment, possibly from a read error. The chain couples TRBV7-7 to TRBJ2-5; D remains ambiguous. Germline loops: CDR1 SSHAT, CDR2 FNYEAQ (reference sequence). CDR3 size: 11 residues. The DNA of the CDR3 is TGTGCTAGCAGCTCCCGGGAGACCCAGTACTTC. It is translated as CASSSRETQYF.

This clone was counted only a few times. This rearrangement joins TRBV5-1 to TRBJ2-7; 9 positions match TRBD2. V trimming: 4 bases; J trimming: 2 bases; junction bases outside the gene matches: 7. Germline CDR1 and CDR2: SGHRS and YFSETQ. This CDR3 is 15 amino acids long. CDR3 residues: CASSTSTSGPYEQYF. CDR3 bases: TGCGCCAGCAGCACCTCGACTAGCGGTCCCTACGAGCAGTACTTC.

This chain joins TRBV5-4 and TRBJ1-2; no reliable D call. Deletions cut 3 bases from V and 4 bases from J, with 10 bases between. The CDR3 sequence is 13 residues long. CDR1 SGHNT and CDR2 YYREEE come from the germline V gene (reference sequence). The CDR3 DNA sequence: TGTGCCAGCAGCTCGGTCGAGTTCTATGGCTACACCTTC. It specifies CASSSVEFYGYTF. Full variable domain (remainder filled in from reference TRBV5-4 and TRBJ1-2): ETGVTQSPTHLIKTRGQQVTLRCSSQSGHNTVSWYQQALGQGPQFIFQYYREEENGRGNFPPRFSGLQFPNYSSELNVNALELDDSALYLCASSSVEFYGYTFGSGTRLTVV.

The rearrangement joins TRBV29-1 to TRBJ2-7; 10 nucleotides line up with TRBD1. The germline V gene encodes CDR1 SQVTM and CDR2 ANQGSEA. The J segment lost 3 bases and the V segment lost 4 bases, leaving 3 bases of the junction unmatched. CDR3 length: 13 residues. CDR3 sequence: CSVADRGLYEQYF. The DNA for the CDR3 is TGCAGCGTTGCCGACAGGGGGCTCTACGAGCAGTACTTC.

A few counts support this clone. This chain uses TRBV20-1 with TRBJ1-1; 9 bases align to TRBD1. The CDR3 loop spans 11 amino acids. Germline CDR1 DFQATT, CDR2 SNEGSKA (reference sequence). J lost 4 bases, V lost 8 bases, and 2 bases had no gene match. CDR3 loop: CSWDRATEAFF. In DNA form, the CDR3 reads TGCAGTTGGGACAGGGCCACTGAAGCTTTCTTT.

The chain employs TRBV6-6 and TRBJ1-5; D remains ambiguous. CDR1 MNHNY and CDR2 SVGAGI come from the germline V gene (reference sequence). Trimming took off 5 bases at V and 3 bases at J, with 8 bases between the two ends. CDR3 size: 13 residues. CDR3 DNA sequence: TGTGCCAGCAGTGGCACAGACAATCAGCCCCAGCATTTT. This translates into CASSGTDNQPQHF.

The genes are TRBV29-1 and TRBJ1-4, with D tentatively TRBD1 (6 bases). This CDR3 has 13 amino acids. Per the germline V gene, CDR1 is SQVTM and CDR2 is ANQGSEA. Trimming took 4 bases from V and 8 from J, leaving 14 bases between them. CDR3 coding DNA: TGCAGCGTTGCGCCAGGGGCCGGGGAAAAACTGTTTTTT. This encodes CSVAPGAGEKLFF.

The rearrangement joins TRBV29-1 to TRBJ1-4, with 8 bases fitting TRBD1. Germline CDR1 is SQVTM and CDR2 is ANQGSEA. The CDR3 consists of 15 residues. V shed 6 bases, J shed 5 bases, and the junction held 11 bases outside the gene matches. The CDR3 protein is CSVTGTGGGNEKLFF. The CDR3 coding sequence is TGCAGCGTCACCGGGACAGGAGGGGGGAATGAAAAACTGTTTTTT. The variable domain in full, with the rest retrieved from reference TRBV29-1 and TRBJ1-4, is SAVISQKPSRDICQRGTSLTIQCQVDSQVTMMFWYRQQPGQSLTLIATANQGSEATYESGFVIDKFPISRPNLTFSTLTVSNMSPEDSSIYLCSVTGTGGGNEKLFFGSGTQLSVL.

The chain links TRBV10-3 to TRBJ2-7; a weak D match, TRBD1 (5 bases). Germline CDR1 is ENHRY and CDR2 is SYGVKD. There are 14 residues in the CDR3. V gave up 5 bases and J gave up 4 bases, with 15 bases separating them. CDR3 amino acids: CAISPTRETYEQYF. The CDR3 region has the DNA TGTGCCATCAGTCCAACCAGGGAAACTTACGAGCAGTACTTC.

This clone was picked up a small number of times. Sequence at one end of the junction differs from germline and may be a read error. This chain uses TRBV27 with TRBJ1-2, with D perhaps matching TRBD1 (5 bases). This CDR3 region has 15 residues. Germline CDR1 is MNHEY and CDR2 is SMNVEV (reference sequence). In nucleotides, the CDR3 is TGTGCCATCAGTCTTCAGGGTAGAGGGAACTATGGCTACACCTTC. This translates into CAISLQGRGNYGYTF.

This chain uses TRBV6-5 with TRBJ2-1, with TRBD2 matching 9 bases. This CDR3 spans 14 amino acids. Germline CDR1 and CDR2: MNHEY and SVGAGI. With 5 bases clipped from V and 5 bases from J, the junction kept 4 bases outside the gene matches. The DNA of the CDR3 is TGTGCCAGCAGTCCGGGACTAGCTAACAATGAGCAGTTCTTC. Protein sequence: CASSPGLANNEQFF.

This clone has ten or more counts. The chain combines TRBV7-8 with TRBJ2-1; D is undetermined. Trimming took off 3 bases at V and 5 bases at J, with 5 bases between the two ends. The CDR3 covers 12 residues. CDR1 is SGHVS, CDR2 FQNEAQ, per germline. The CDR3 is CASSLADNEQFF. CDR3 nucleotides: TGTGCCAGCAGCTTGGCGGACAATGAGCAGTTCTTC.

This clone was counted a few times. The chain joins TRBV7-9 to TRBJ2-1, with D possibly being TRBD1 (6 bases). V lost 8 bases to trimming and J lost 0 bases, with 14 bases between them. This CDR3 is built from 15 residues. Germline-derived CDR1 and CDR2 are SEHNR and FQNEAQ (reference sequence). CDR3 nucleotide sequence: TGTGCCAGCGGTACAGGGCGCCTCTCCTACAATGAGCAGTTCTTC. Its protein is CASGTGRLSYNEQFF.

The V call is TRBV10-3, the J call TRBJ1-6; D not certain. Deletions cut 0 bases from V and 7 bases from J, with 16 bases between. Per germline, CDR1 ENHRY and CDR2 SYGVKD. CDR3 length equals 17 residues. The CDR3 loop is CAISESSGNQRNSPLHF. CDR3 bases: TGTGCCATCAGTGAGTCGAGCGGTAATCAGAGGAATTCACCCCTCCACTTT.

This sequence joins TRBV28 and TRBJ1-2, with 7 bases fitting TRBD1. Germline CDR1 MDHEN, CDR2 SYDVKM. This CDR3 has 13 amino acids. With 4 bases clipped from V and 2 bases from J, the junction kept 1 base outside the gene matches. CDR3 residues: CASSSGQNYGYTF. Written as DNA, the CDR3 is TGTGCCAGCAGTTCGGGACAGAACTATGGCTACACCTTC.

In this sample, this clone turned up a few times. The CDR3, as DNA: TGCGCCAGCAGCCAAGGGGCGGGAGGTTATGAGACCCAGTACTTC. Translation: CASSQGAGGYETQYF. The chain uses TRBV4-3 and TRBJ2-5; 8 bases align to TRBD2. V lost 1 base to trimming and J lost 5 bases; unmatched junction nucleotides: 6. The germline gives CDR1 LGHNA, CDR2 YSLEER. This CDR3 is 15 amino acids long.

Points on this clone: The same CDR3 arises from other DNA sequences in this sample as well. DNA for the CDR3: TGCAGTGCCAGCACAGATACGCAGTATTTT. Protein product: CSASTDTQYF. The chain recombines TRBV20-1 with TRBJ2-3; D ambiguous. The CDR3 loop spans 10 amino acids. The V and J ends lost 6 bases and 0 bases respectively, with 1 base between them. The germline gives CDR1 DFQATT, CDR2 SNEGSKA (reference sequence).